These 20 T cell receptor beta chains originate from one sample sequenced in a study of CD8 T cells in ankylosing spondylitis. Study-level findings and limits: Several highly homologous variants formed a TCR beta motif that appeared characteristic of ankylosing spondylitis blood.

The antigens for these receptors are not known. Using its own MiXCR run on the 5' RACE reads, TCRdb lists one record per CDR3 protein. This table holds 700,000 or so distinct CDR3 sequences, around 20% found once. Sequencing used blood, either unsorted or a sorted T cell fraction (not recorded which). The receptors were gathered from a male donor with ankylosing spondylitis.

The chain recombines TRBV13 with TRBJ2-1, with TRBD2 matching over 12 bases. Germline loops: CDR1 PRHDT, CDR2 FYEKMQ (reference sequence). The trim removed 2 bases at V and 6 bases at J, leaving 8 bases unmatched. CDR3 size: 17 residues. The CDR3 region has the DNA TGTGCCAGCAGCTTAAAAGTGCGACTAGCGGGAGTCAATGAGCAGTTCTTC. Translation: CASSLKVRLAGVNEQFF.

CDR3 DNA sequence: TGCAGTGCTAGTCCGGGGGGGGCGAATCAGGAGCAGTTCTTC. Its protein is CSASPGGANQEQFF. The chain has TRBV20-1 and TRBJ2-1, with 8 positions matching TRBD2. The CDR3 extends over 14 amino acids. Per the germline V gene, CDR1 is DFQATT and CDR2 is SNEGSKA (reference sequence). V lost 3 bases and J lost 10; bases outside the gene matches: 11.

This clonotype has just a few counts. The chain combines TRBV5-1 with TRBJ1-5; 12 bases are shared with TRBD1. The V segment lost 4 bases and the J segment 7 bases; nucleotides outside the gene matches: 6. CDR1 is SGHRS, CDR2 YFSETQ, per germline. This CDR3 contains 15 residues. CDR3 protein: CASSTGTGGGQPQHF. CDR3 bases: TGCGCCAGCAGCACCGGGACAGGGGGCGGCCAGCCCCAGCATTTT.

This clonotype was seen more than once but under ten times. The J gene is TRBJ2-7, the V gene TRBV5-6; D is uncertain. V lost 4 bases, J lost 1 base, and 12 bases lay in between. The CDR3 loop spans 14 amino acids. Germline assignment: CDR1 SGHDT and CDR2 YYEEEE. CDR3 loop: CASSQRDTSYEQYF. The CDR3 bases are TGTGCCAGCAGCCAACGAGACACATCCTACGAGCAGTACTTC.

J is TRBJ1-2 and V is TRBV5-1, with D possibly being TRBD1 (6 bases). With 3 bases removed from V and 4 bases from J, the gap between germline ends came to 13 bases. Germline V gene lookup returns CDR1 SGHRS and CDR2 YFSETQ. The length of the CDR3 is 14 residues. The CDR3 DNA reads as TGCGCCAGCAGCTACGCTACAGGGCGCTATGGCTACACCTTC. Encoded protein: CASSYATGRYGYTF.

This sequence joins TRBV27 and TRBJ1-1; unclear D gene. In germline, CDR1 is MNHEY, CDR2 SMNVEV (reference sequence). The V gene lost 0 bases and the J gene lost 10 bases, with 18 bases spanning the gap. CDR3 length equals 15 residues. CDR3 sequence reads: CASSLSLSPPVVAFF. The DNA of the CDR3 is TGTGCCAGCAGTTTATCGCTTTCCCCGCCGGTGGTAGCTTTCTTT.

This chain links TRBV11-3 with TRBJ2-3; possibly TRBD2 for D (6 bases). Trimming removed 5 bases at V and 4 bases at J, with 16 bases between. Germline V gene sequence: CDR1 SGHNT, CDR2 YENEEA. The CDR3 totals 15 residues. The CDR3 sequence is CASSLGGLGADTQYF. DNA of the CDR3: TGTGCCAGCAGCCTAGGAGGGCTCGGGGCAGATACGCAGTATTTT.

V is TRBV7-2 and J is TRBJ2-2, with 9 bases fitting TRBD2. The CDR3 totals 16 residues. Germline CDR1 and CDR2: SGHTA and FQGNSA. J was trimmed by 2 bases and V by 3 bases; bases with no gene match: 4. DNA for the CDR3: TGTGCCAGCAGCTTGCGACTAGCGGTAAACACCGGGGAGCTGTTTTTT. Protein: CASSLRLAVNTGELFF.

The sample holds many counts of this clonotype. The chain's CDR3 is CASTSPAAGGSADTQYF. DNA for the CDR3: TGTGCCAGCACCTCCCCGGCCGCGGGAGGGTCGGCAGATACGCAGTATTTT. The rearrangement links TRBV12-3 or TRBV12-4 to TRBJ2-3; TRBD2 matches at 9 bases. V lost 7 bases and J lost 4; bases outside the gene matches: 15. CDR3 length: 17 residues.

CDR3: CSAPFVGGRAYNEQFF. The CDR3, as DNA: TGCAGTGCTCCCTTCGTTGGCGGGAGGGCGTACAATGAGCAGTTCTTC. V gene TRBV20-1 combines with J gene TRBJ2-1; 9 nucleotides align to TRBD2. V was pared by 5 bases and J by 4 bases, with 12 bases of the junction left unmatched. Germline V gene data show CDR1 as DFQATT and CDR2 as SNEGSKA (reference sequence). The CDR3 runs 16 residues.

Many counts were recorded for this clonotype. J is TRBJ2-1 and V is TRBV7-8; D unresolved. This CDR3 is 15 amino acids long. The germline V gene encodes CDR1 SGHVS and CDR2 FQNEAQ. Trimming stripped 5 bases from V and 4 bases from J, with 15 bases between. The DNA for the CDR3 is TGTGCCAGCAGCCTCCCGCCGACACTTTACAATGAGCAGTTCTTC. Translation gives CASSLPPTLYNEQFF.

The chain is built from TRBV12-3 or TRBV12-4 and TRBJ1-1; D gene unclear. This CDR3 contains 15 residues. V dropped 1 base and J dropped 1 base, with 10 bases sitting between them. CDR3 amino acids: CASSLVGRPNTEAFF. The CDR3 DNA reads TGTGCCAGCAGTTTAGTGGGCAGACCGAACACTGAAGCTTTCTTT.

The V and J genes are TRBV7-8 and TRBJ2-3, with D tentatively TRBD1 or TRBD2 (6 bases each). There are 15 residues in the CDR3. CDR1 is SGHVS, CDR2 FQNEAQ, per germline. V shed 0 bases and J shed 6 bases, with 13 bases lying between them. CDR3 in DNA: TGTGCCAGCAGCTTAGCCCGGGGGCCTTCTGATACGCAGTATTTT. This encodes CASSLARGPSDTQYF.

This chain's CDR3 is CASSPDFLNNEQFF. The CDR3 bases are TGTGCCAGCTCACCCGATTTTTTAAACAATGAGCAGTTCTTC. The chain uses TRBV18 and TRBJ2-1; D call uncertain. CDR1 and CDR2 (germline): KGHSH, LQKENI. This CDR3 region has 14 residues. The V end was cut by 3 bases, the J end by 5 bases, with 11 bases between.

The chain employs TRBV12-3 or TRBV12-4 and TRBJ1-4; possibly TRBD1 for D (5 bases). This CDR3 contains 15 residues. Between the trimmed V and J ends, which lost 3 bases and 7 bases, there was a span of 15 bases. The DNA for the CDR3 is TGTGCCAGCAGTTTGGGGACCTCGGTTGGTGAAAAACTGTTTTTT. The encoded protein is CASSLGTSVGEKLFF.

The chain joins TRBV28 to TRBJ1-5; D uncertain. Trimming left V 6 bases short and J 6 bases short, with 12 bases between. This CDR3 region has 13 residues. From germline, CDR1 is MDHEN and CDR2 SYDVKM. As DNA, the CDR3 is TGTGCCAGCAGAGTAAACAAGGGTCAGCCCCAGCATTTT. Encoded protein: CASRVNKGQPQHF. The complete variable domain, with remaining parts taken from reference TRBV28 and TRBJ1-5, reads DVKVTQSSRYLVKRTGEKVFLECVQDMDHENMFWYRQDPGLGLRLIYFSYDVKMKEKGDIPEGYSVSREKKERFSLILESASTNQTSMYLCASRVNKGQPQHFGDGTRLSIL.

This clonotype was seen only a few times. The rearrangement joins TRBV28 to TRBJ2-7; either TRBD1 or TRBD2 may fit D (5 bases each). This CDR3 has 13 amino acids. The germline CDR1 and CDR2 sequences are MDHEN and SYDVKM. The V and J ends lost 5 bases and 3 bases respectively, with 11 bases between them. CDR3 in DNA: TGTGCCAGCAGTGGGGGATCTTACTACGAGCAGTACTTC. This sequence encodes CASSGGSYYEQYF.

This chain links TRBV15 with TRBJ2-7; 7 nucleotides agree with TRBD2. Germline V CDR1 and CDR2: LNHNV, YYDKDF (reference sequence). With 0 bases clipped from V and 7 bases from J, the junction kept 15 bases outside the gene matches. The CDR3 loop spans 17 amino acids. CDR3 sequence: CATSRDAGTTIPLEQYF. In DNA form, the CDR3 reads TGTGCCACCAGCAGAGATGCCGGGACTACGATCCCTCTTGAGCAGTACTTC.

The chain combines TRBV20-1 with TRBJ2-5; 12 bases line up with TRBD2. The length of the CDR3 is 15 residues. V trimming: 2 bases; J trimming: 5 bases; junction bases outside the gene matches: 6. Germline CDR1 and CDR2: DFQATT and SNEGSKA (reference sequence). Here the CDR3 reads CSARTSGGSGETQYF. The CDR3, as DNA: TGCAGTGCTAGAACTAGCGGGGGGTCGGGGGAGACCCAGTACTTC.

Only a few counts were recorded for this clonotype. The chain recombines TRBV20-1 with TRBJ2-3, with D perhaps TRBD2 (5 bases). Trimming cost V 3 bases and J 0 bases, with 13 bases left between them. The CDR3 is 15 amino acids. CDR1 is DFQATT, CDR2 SNEGSKA, per germline (reference sequence). The chain's CDR3 is CSASGERLSTDTQYF. DNA for the CDR3: TGCAGTGCTAGTGGAGAGCGGTTGAGCACAGATACGCAGTATTTT.